These 31 T cell receptor beta chains were all obtained from the same sample, sequenced in a study of T-cell memory formation after mild COVID-19. TCRdb re-derived calls from the 5' RACE reads in MiXCR, one entry per CDR3 protein. Of hundreds of thousands of distinct CDR3 sequences in the sample, 20% to 25% were seen once. Source material: PBMCs or a T cell subset sorted from them (not recorded which). The source of these receptors is a man between 18 and 35 years old who had mild COVID-19 (a few samples of this study predate the infection). Cell type and time point are not known.

This clonotype was recorded at least ten times. The chain employs TRBV5-6 and TRBJ2-7, with TRBD1 matching over 7 bases. This CDR3 is 12 amino acids long. From germline, CDR1 is SGHDT and CDR2 YYEEEE. V dropped 1 base and J dropped 5; count of bases not matched to a gene: 0. The CDR3 bases are TGTGCCAGCAGCTTGACAGGGGACGAGCAGTACTTC. The encoded protein is CASSLTGDEQYF.

Here the CDR3 DNA reads TGTGCCAGCAGTGAAGGACTAGCGCGCGAGCAGTTCTTC. The encoded protein is CASSEGLAREQFF. The V and J genes are TRBV6-5 and TRBJ2-1; 9 bases agree with TRBD2. The germline CDR1 and CDR2 sequences are MNHEY and SVGAGI. Trimming at V came to 5 bases and at J to 10 bases, leaving 6 bases not matched to a gene. The CDR3 has 13 amino acids.

This clonotype was seen a handful of times. The chain uses TRBV6-5 and TRBJ1-2, with a weak D call TRBD1 (5 bases). CDR1 and CDR2 from the germline V gene are MNHEY and SVGAGI. V was shortened by 6 bases and J by 0 bases, with 14 bases between the two germline ends. The CDR3 covers 15 residues. CDR3 nucleotides: TGTGCCAGCAGCTCACAAAAGACAGCTAACTATGGCTACACCTTC. The encoded protein is CASSSQKTANYGYTF.

The rearrangement links TRBV5-1 to TRBJ1-2; 10 bases are shared with TRBD1. With V trimmed by 8 bases and J by 4 bases, 8 bases remained unmatched. This CDR3 spans 14 amino acids. CDR1 and CDR2 (germline): SGHRS, YFSETQ. As DNA, the CDR3 is TGCGCCAGGAGACCCGGGACAGGGGTCTATGGCTACACCTTC. This sequence encodes CARRPGTGVYGYTF.

This clonotype was counted a few times. The gene calls are TRBV11-1 and TRBJ2-3; maybe TRBD2 (7 bases). This CDR3 comprises 17 residues. V shed 0 bases and J shed 2 bases, with 15 bases lying between them. Germline-derived CDR1 and CDR2 are SGHAT and FQDESV (reference sequence). The CDR3 protein is CASSLAGASGLTDTQYF. CDR3 DNA sequence: TGTGCCAGCAGCTTAGCGGGGGCTAGCGGCCTCACAGATACGCAGTATTTT.

In its sample, this clonotype was seen a few times. The J gene is TRBJ2-5, the V gene TRBV5-1; D is ambiguous. Trimming stripped 0 bases from V and 5 bases from J, with 5 bases between. The CDR3 sequence is 12 residues long. Germline V gene data show CDR1 as SGHRS and CDR2 as YFSETQ. The CDR3 DNA follows: TGCGCCAGCAGCTTGGCAACGGAGACCCAGTACTTC. Amino acids: CASSLATETQYF.

Only a few counts were recorded for this clonotype. The rearrangement joins TRBV3-1 to TRBJ1-2; a weak D match, TRBD1 (5 bases). The CDR3 sequence is 13 residues long. V shed 3 bases and J shed 0 bases, with 5 bases lying between them. Germline loops: CDR1 LGHDT, CDR2 YNNKEL (reference sequence). The CDR3 coding sequence is TGTGCCAGCAGCCAGGGACCTAACTATGGCTACACCTTC. Translation gives CASSQGPNYGYTF.

The V and J genes are TRBV7-2 and TRBJ2-1; 7 positions match TRBD2. CDR3 length equals 15 residues. CDR1 and CDR2 from the germline V gene are SGHTA and FQGNSA. Losses at the gene ends were 1 base for V and 5 bases for J; bases not matched to a gene: 5. In DNA, the CDR3 is TGTGCCAGCAGCTTAGGGTCCGGGAGGCACAATGAGCAGTTCTTC. The encoded protein is CASSLGSGRHNEQFF.

The chain couples TRBV5-1 to TRBJ1-6, with 8 bases that match TRBD1. V dropped 4 bases and J dropped 11; count of bases not matched to a gene: 11. The CDR3 is made up of 15 amino acids. CDR1 is SGHRS and CDR2 is YFSETQ in the germline V gene. The DNA for the CDR3 is TGCGCCAGCAGCAACTACGGACAGGGCGAGCCACCCCTCCACTTT. Translated, it gives CASSNYGQGEPPLHF.

The V and J genes are TRBV4-3 and TRBJ1-2; no reliable D call. The germline CDR1 and CDR2 sequences are LGHNA and YSLEER. The V end lost 1 base, the J end lost 8 bases, and 14 bases lay between the germline ends. This CDR3 region has 14 residues. CDR3 residues: CASSQVGRQAGYTF. Written as DNA, the CDR3 is TGCGCCAGCAGCCAAGTTGGACGCCAGGCCGGCTACACCTTC.

V usage is TRBV6-2 or TRBV6-3 and J usage is TRBJ2-7, with a possible D match to TRBD1 (6 bases). V lost 2 bases, J lost 4 bases, and 9 bases lay in between. The CDR3 spans 13 residues. CDR1 MNHEY and CDR2 SVGEGT come from the germline V gene. The CDR3 DNA sequence: TGTGCCAGCAGTTACCAGGGGTATTACGAGCAGTACGTC. Its translation: CASSYQGYYEQYV.

V usage is TRBV15 and J usage is TRBJ1-1; D is ambiguous. CDR1 is LNHNV and CDR2 is YYDKDF in the germline V gene (reference sequence). With 2 bases removed from V and 5 bases from J, the gap between germline ends came to 9 bases. The CDR3 runs 13 residues. This chain's CDR3 is CATSRPGGTEAFF. CDR3 coding DNA: TGTGCCACCAGCAGACCCGGAGGAACTGAAGCTTTCTTT.

This clonotype was detected a few times. The CDR3 DNA follows: TGCAGCGTTCGTACAGGGGTGACTGAAGCTTTCTTT. This encodes CSVRTGVTEAFF. The rearrangement joins TRBV29-1 to TRBJ1-1, with 7 bases that match TRBD1. Germline V gene lookup returns CDR1 SQVTM and CDR2 ANQGSEA. The trim removed 5 bases at V and 5 bases at J, leaving 5 bases unmatched. This CDR3 contains 12 residues.

The chain couples TRBV5-1 to TRBJ1-1; D might be TRBD1 (6 bases). Germline V gives CDR1 SGHRS, CDR2 YFSETQ. CDR3 size: 14 residues. The V end was cut by 2 bases, the J end by 1 base, with 9 bases between. The CDR3 nucleotides are TGCGCCAGCAGCTTAGAGACAGGGAACACTGAAGCTTTCTTT. This sequence encodes CASSLETGNTEAFF.

The rearrangement uses TRBV5-6 and TRBJ2-5, with 10 bases aligning to TRBD1. The ends lost 0 bases at V and 14 bases at J; junction bases unmatched: 7. The CDR3 has 13 amino acids. The V gene's germline CDR1 is SGHDT and CDR2 YYEEEE. The CDR3 protein is CASSLAGGQGSYF. DNA for the CDR3: TGTGCCAGCAGCTTGGCCGGGGGACAGGGGTCTTACTTC.

V and J are TRBV6-2 or TRBV6-3 and TRBJ2-7; 8 bases agree with TRBD1. This CDR3 has 15 amino acids. The V gene end was trimmed by 7 bases and the J gene end by 0 bases; junction bases not matched to a gene: 8. Germline-derived CDR1 and CDR2 are MNHEY and SVGEGT. This CDR3 reads CASMGDRRSSYEQYF. The DNA of the CDR3 is TGTGCCAGCATGGGGGACAGGAGGAGCTCCTACGAGCAGTACTTC.

The chain links TRBV27 to TRBJ2-1, with TRBD2 matching 9 bases. The CDR3 has 15 amino acids. From germline, CDR1 is MNHEY and CDR2 SMNVEV (reference sequence). Trimming removed 2 bases from V and 7 bases from J; junction bases left unmatched: 6. In DNA form, the CDR3 reads TGTGCCAGCAGTTTAGTAGCGGGGGTACAGAATGAGCAGTTCTTC. Translated: CASSLVAGVQNEQFF.

The CDR3 protein is CASSTLTGTGWGNEQFF. The CDR3 nucleotides are TGTGCCAGCAGCACCCTCACCGGGACAGGGTGGGGGAATGAGCAGTTCTTC. V usage is TRBV4-2 and J usage is TRBJ2-1, with 9 positions matching TRBD1. Germline V lookup: CDR1 LGHNA, CDR2 YNFKEQ. The trim removed 5 bases at V and 7 bases at J, leaving 15 bases unmatched. This CDR3 spans 17 amino acids.

This clonotype was recorded only once. This rearrangement joins TRBV6-5 to TRBJ1-5; tentative D call: TRBD1 (5 bases). The CDR3 is 14 residues long. The germline gives CDR1 MNHEY, CDR2 SVGAGI. Trimming removed 2 bases at V and 3 bases at J, with 8 bases between. The CDR3 protein is CASSYTGYNQPQHF. The DNA of the CDR3 is TGTGCCAGCAGTTACACAGGATACAATCAGCCCCAGCATTTT.

The chain couples TRBV4-3 to TRBJ1-6, with D possibly being TRBD1 (6 bases). This CDR3 spans 15 amino acids. From germline, CDR1 is LGHNA and CDR2 YSLEER. V was cut by 0 bases and J by 10 bases, with 13 bases left in between. The DNA for the CDR3 is TGCGCCAGCAGCCAAGATTACGACAGGCGATCACCCCTCCACTTT. This codes for CASSQDYDRRSPLHF.

This clonotype is a singleton in its sample. The rearrangement uses TRBV6-5 and TRBJ2-5; D possibly corresponds to TRBD2 (5 bases). The V end lost 0 bases, the J end lost 7 bases, and 12 bases lay between the germline ends. From germline, CDR1 is MNHEY and CDR2 SVGAGI. The CDR3 runs to 14 residues. The CDR3 loop is CASSYSAGGGTQYF. CDR3 coding DNA: TGTGCCAGCAGTTACTCGGCGGGTGGAGGGACCCAGTACTTC.

V and J are TRBV2 and TRBJ2-2; no clear D gene. CDR1 and CDR2 (germline): SNHLY, FYNNEI. The germline V and J ends were trimmed by 7 bases and 6 bases, with 12 bases remaining between them. This CDR3 is built from 13 residues. The CDR3 reads CASKVEVSGELFF. For the CDR3, the DNA is TGTGCCAGCAAGGTCGAGGTCTCCGGGGAGCTGTTTTTT.

The chain is built from TRBV7-2 and TRBJ1-1, with 7 bases fitting TRBD1. Trimming cost V 0 bases and J 10 bases; bases outside gene matches: 8. CDR1 is SGHTA and CDR2 is FQGNSA in the germline V gene. This CDR3 has 14 amino acids. The DNA of the CDR3 is TGTGCCAGCAGCTTAGCCGGGACAGCGGTCGGAGCTTTCTTT. This codes for CASSLAGTAVGAFF. The full variable domain, completed using reference TRBV7-2 and TRBJ1-1, is GAGVSQSPSNKVTEKGKDVELRCDPISGHTALYWYRQSLGQGLEFLIYFQGNSAPDKSGLPSDRFSAERTGGSVSTLTIQRTQQEDSAVYLCASSLAGTAVGAFFGQGTRLTVV.

This clonotype has ten or more counts. J is TRBJ2-1 and V is TRBV7-8; D gene uncertain. Germline V gene sequence: CDR1 SGHVS, CDR2 FQNEAQ. Trimming took off 5 bases at V and 3 bases at J, with 8 bases between the two ends. CDR3 length: 13 amino acids. The CDR3, as DNA: TGTGCCAGCAGCGGCCCGGGCTACAATGAGCAGTTCTTC. It translates to CASSGPGYNEQFF.

This clonotype has more than one count but fewer than ten. This sequence joins TRBV20-1 and TRBJ1-6; D is possibly TRBD1 (5 bases). This CDR3 is 14 amino acids long. Germline-derived CDR1 and CDR2 are DFQATT and SNEGSKA (reference sequence). Trimming removed 1 base at V and 7 bases at J, with 11 bases between. The CDR3 DNA follows: TGCAGTGCTAGAGCGGCATGGGGGAATTCACCCCTCCACTTT. It yields the protein CSARAAWGNSPLHF.

This clonotype was detected a few times. The chain joins TRBV4-1 to TRBJ1-2, with D uncertain. The CDR3 is 15 residues long. The germline V gene has CDR1 MGHRA and CDR2 YSYEKL. Trimming pared 0 bases from V and 8 bases from J, leaving 16 bases between. DNA for the CDR3: TGCGCCAGCAGCCAAGATCGTAGTCGGGGTATAGGCTACACCTTC. Protein: CASSQDRSRGIGYTF.

The chain has TRBV15 and TRBJ1-3; D gene uncertain. V dropped 1 base and J dropped 2 bases, with 9 bases sitting between them. The CDR3 is 15 residues long. Germline loops: CDR1 LNHNV, CDR2 YYDKDF (reference sequence). The CDR3 loop is CATSRVGGAGNTIYF. CDR3 DNA: TGTGCCACCAGCAGAGTTGGCGGGGCTGGAAACACCATATATTTT. Full variable domain (missing parts from reference TRBV15 and TRBJ1-3): DAMVIQNPRYQVTQFGKPVTLSCSQTLNHNVMYWYQQKSSQAPKLLFHYYDKDFNNEADTPDNFQSRRPNTSFCFLDIRSPGLGDTAMYLCATSRVGGAGNTIYFGEGSWLTVV.

This rearrangement joins TRBV6-2 or TRBV6-3 to TRBJ1-5; D ambiguous. Trimming took 2 bases from V and 9 from J, leaving 11 bases between them. Germline CDR1 and CDR2: MNHEY and SVGEGT. This CDR3 is 13 amino acids long. The CDR3 sequence is CASSYGEIGPQHF. CDR3 DNA: TGTGCCAGCAGTTACGGGGAAATCGGGCCCCAGCATTTT.

CDR3 residues: CASAGQVAYEQYF. The DNA of the CDR3 is TGTGCCAGCGCGGGACAGGTAGCCTACGAGCAGTACTTC. V usage is TRBV2 and J usage is TRBJ2-7; 8 bases align to TRBD1. Unmatched junction bases numbered 5, after V lost 8 bases and J lost 2 bases. The CDR3 contains 13 residues. CDR1 is SNHLY, CDR2 FYNNEI, per germline. Supplemented by reference TRBV2 and TRBJ2-7, the full variable domain reads EPEVTQTPSHQVTQMGQEVILRCVPISNHLYFYWYRQILGQKVEFLVSFYNNEISEKSEIFDDQFSVERPDGSNFTLKIRSTKLEDSAMYFCASAGQVAYEQYFGPGTRLTVT.

This clonotype was detected a few times. This chain connects TRBV6-6 to TRBJ1-3; D possibly corresponds to TRBD1 (6 bases). The germline V gene encodes CDR1 MNHNY and CDR2 SVGAGI (reference sequence). V lost 2 bases, J lost 2 bases, and 16 bases lay in between. The CDR3 has 17 residues. CDR3 amino acids: CASSYGLDRMAGNTIYF. The DNA for the CDR3 is TGTGCCAGCAGTTACGGGTTAGACAGGATGGCTGGAAACACCATATATTTT.

This clonotype was detected many times. V and J are TRBV18 and TRBJ2-1; 7 bases match TRBD2. CDR1 and CDR2 from the germline V gene are KGHSH and LQKENI. The ends lost 0 bases at V and 7 bases at J; junction bases unmatched: 3. This CDR3 has 14 residues. Here the CDR3 reads CASSPPRGVNEQFF. CDR3 sequence (DNA): TGTGCCAGCTCACCACCCCGGGGGGTGAATGAGCAGTTCTTC.